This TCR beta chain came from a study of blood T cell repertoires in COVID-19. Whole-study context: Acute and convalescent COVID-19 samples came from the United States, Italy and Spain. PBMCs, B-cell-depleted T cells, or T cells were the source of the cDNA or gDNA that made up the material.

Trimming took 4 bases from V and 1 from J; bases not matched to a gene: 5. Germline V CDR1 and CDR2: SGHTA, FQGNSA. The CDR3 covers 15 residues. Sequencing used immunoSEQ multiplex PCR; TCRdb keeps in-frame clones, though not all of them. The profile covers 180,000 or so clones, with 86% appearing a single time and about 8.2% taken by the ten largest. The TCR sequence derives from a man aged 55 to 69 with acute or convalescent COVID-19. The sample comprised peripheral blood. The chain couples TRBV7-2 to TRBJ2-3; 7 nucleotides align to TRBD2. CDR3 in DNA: TGTGCCAGCAGCTCTCCCCGGGGGGGCACAGATACGCAGTATTTT. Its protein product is CASSSPRGGTDTQYF.